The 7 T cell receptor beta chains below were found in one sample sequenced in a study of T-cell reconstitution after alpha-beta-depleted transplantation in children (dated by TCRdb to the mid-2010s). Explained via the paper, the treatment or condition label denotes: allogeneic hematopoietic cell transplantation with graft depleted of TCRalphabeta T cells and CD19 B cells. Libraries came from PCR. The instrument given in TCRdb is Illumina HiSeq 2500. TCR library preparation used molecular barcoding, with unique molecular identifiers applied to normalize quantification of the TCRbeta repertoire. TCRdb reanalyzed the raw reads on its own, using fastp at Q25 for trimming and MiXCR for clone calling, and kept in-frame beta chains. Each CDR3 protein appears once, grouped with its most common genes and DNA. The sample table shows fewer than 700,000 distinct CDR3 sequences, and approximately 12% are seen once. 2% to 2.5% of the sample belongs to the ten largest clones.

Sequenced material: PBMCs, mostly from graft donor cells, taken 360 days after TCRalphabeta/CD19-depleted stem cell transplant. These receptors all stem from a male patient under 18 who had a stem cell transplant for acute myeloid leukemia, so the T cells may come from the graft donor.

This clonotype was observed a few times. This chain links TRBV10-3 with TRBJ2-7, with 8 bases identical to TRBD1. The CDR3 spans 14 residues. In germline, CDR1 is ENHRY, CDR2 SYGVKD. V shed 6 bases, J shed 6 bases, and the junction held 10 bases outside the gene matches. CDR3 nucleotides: TGTGCCATCAGGGCGGACAGGGAAAGAGCCGAGCAGTACTTC. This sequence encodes CAIRADRERAEQYF.

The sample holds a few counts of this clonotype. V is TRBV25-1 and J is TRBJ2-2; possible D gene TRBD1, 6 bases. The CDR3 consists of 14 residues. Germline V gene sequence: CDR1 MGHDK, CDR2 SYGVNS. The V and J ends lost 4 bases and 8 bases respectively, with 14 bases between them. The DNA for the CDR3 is TGTGCCAGCAGTGGCCCCCAGGGGCTAGGGGAGCTGTTTTTT. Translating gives CASSGPQGLGELFF. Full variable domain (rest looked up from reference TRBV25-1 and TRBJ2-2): EADIYQTPRYLVIGTGKKITLECSQTMGHDKMYWYQQDPGMELHLIHYSYGVNSTEKGDLSSESTVSRIRTEHFPLTLESARPSHTSQYLCASSGPQGLGELFFGEGSRLTVL.

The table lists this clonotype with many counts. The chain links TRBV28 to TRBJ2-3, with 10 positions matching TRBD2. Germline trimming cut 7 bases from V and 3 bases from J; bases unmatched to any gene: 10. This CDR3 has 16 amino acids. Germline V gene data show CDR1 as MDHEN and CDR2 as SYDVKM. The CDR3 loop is CASTDPTSGITDTQYF. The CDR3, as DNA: TGTGCCAGCACCGACCCCACTAGCGGGATTACAGATACGCAGTATTTT.

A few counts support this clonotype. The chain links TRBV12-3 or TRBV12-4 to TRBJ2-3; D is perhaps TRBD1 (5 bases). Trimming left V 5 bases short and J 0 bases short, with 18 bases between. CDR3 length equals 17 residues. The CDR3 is CASSPLQGFWSTDTQYF. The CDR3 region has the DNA TGTGCCAGCAGTCCCCTTCAGGGTTTTTGGAGCACAGATACGCAGTATTTT.

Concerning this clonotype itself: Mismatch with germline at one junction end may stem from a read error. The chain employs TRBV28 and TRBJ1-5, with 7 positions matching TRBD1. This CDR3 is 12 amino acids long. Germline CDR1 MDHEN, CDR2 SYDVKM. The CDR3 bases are TGTGCCAGCAGTTCTCCTTACAGGGGTAAGGATTTT. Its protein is CASSSPYRGKDF.

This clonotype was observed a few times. CDR3 bases: TGTGCCAGCAGCCAAGATCTGAGCCTAGCGGGCCTTCAATACGAGCAGTACTTC. Residues: CASSQDLSLAGLQYEQYF. V is TRBV4-2 and J is TRBJ2-7; 8 bases are a match to TRBD2. This CDR3 spans 18 amino acids. The germline V gene has CDR1 LGHNA and CDR2 YNFKEQ. Losses at the gene ends were 0 bases for V and 4 bases for J; bases not matched to a gene: 14.

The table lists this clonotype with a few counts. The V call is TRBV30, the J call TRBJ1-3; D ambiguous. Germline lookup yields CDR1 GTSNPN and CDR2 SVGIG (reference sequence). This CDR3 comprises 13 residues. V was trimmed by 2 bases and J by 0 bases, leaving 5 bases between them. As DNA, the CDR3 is TGTGCCTGGAGTTCAAGCTCTGGAAACACCATATATTTT. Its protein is CAWSSSSGNTIYF.